The clone carrying this T cell receptor (beta chain) was seen a few times. What it binds is unknown. The V end lost 4 bases, the J end lost 4 bases, and 25 bases lay between the germline ends. Germline V lookup: CDR1 SEHNR, CDR2 FQNEAQ (reference sequence). The CDR3 is 19 residues long. Expressed TCRB transcripts were sequenced, since all the RNA that had been isolated was reverse transcribed. TCRdb's table, derived via immunoSEQ multiplex PCR, lists solely in-frame clones and lacks some. The sample includes under 95,000 clones, under 35% of them seen just once. CD45RO/CCR7/CD25/CD127/CD95/CD27 staining was used to isolate CD4+ naive, central memory, regulatory and stem cell-like memory cells by sorting. This entry is derived from a study of beta chain features in type 1 diabetes. Broader study findings: For patients, the naive, central memory and Treg TCRB repertoires appeared more alike than for healthy donors.

Specimen: stem cell memory CD4+ T cells from blood. The receptor was isolated from a young woman in good health. This chain joins TRBV7-9 and TRBJ1-4; TRBD1 is a possible D gene (6 bases). In nucleotides, the CDR3 is TGTGCCAGCAGCTCCCTCAGTGGTGCTGGGGGCGATGGTAATGAAAAACTGTTTTTT. Translating it yields CASSSLSGAGGDGNEKLFF. The variable domain in full, with the rest retrieved from reference TRBV7-9 and TRBJ1-4, is DTGVSQNPRHKITKRGQNVTFRCDPISEHNRLYWYRQTLGQGPEFLTYFQNEAQLEKSRLLSDRFSAERPKGSFSTLEIQRTEQGDSAMYLCASSSLSGAGGDGNEKLFFGSGTQLSVL.